The T cell receptor beta chain described here comes from a study of identical twins. In this sample, this clonotype turned up many times. Its antigen is currently unknown. The study's findings and limits: Fewer insertions marked abundant cord blood beta clonotypes; young adult naive trended weakly, memory not at all.

MiXCR, run by TCRdb on the 5' RACE reads, gives a single entry per CDR3 protein. The repertoire includes around 670,000 distinct CDR3 sequences, less than 7% of them detected once, and roughly 1.6% sits in the top ten. The sequenced material came from naive T cells sorted from blood. The sequence was collected from a man aged 18 to 29 in good health.

CDR3 residues: CSASGGWGAFF. DNA for the CDR3: TGCAGTGCTAGCGGGGGCTGGGGAGCTTTCTTT. The chain joins TRBV20-1 to TRBJ1-1; D perhaps matches TRBD1 (6 bases). The germline V gene encodes CDR1 DFQATT and CDR2 SNEGSKA (reference sequence). The CDR3 runs to 11 residues. With 3 bases removed from V and 10 bases from J, the gap between germline ends came to 12 bases.